This TCR beta chain derives from a study of T cell clusters in autoimmune cytopenias. Whole-study results and caveats: The T cell clusters were defined only in silico, without experimental functional validation.

With respect to this clonotype: Its antigen remains unidentified.

Each sample's input was 250 ng genomic DNA, some 34,000 genome equivalents. TRB was amplified by touch-down multiplex PCR, primer pools A and B combined. Using the multiplex PCR reads, TCRdb records one entry per CDR3 protein without DNA. Its table lists 12,000 or so distinct CDR3 sequences. The CDR3 has 15 amino acids. Germline V CDR1 and CDR2: PRHDT, FYEKMQ (reference sequence). What was sequenced was peripheral blood. The chain is built from TRBV13 and TRBJ2-5. The sequence came from a human donor with an autoimmune cytopenia or autoimmune hepatitis (not recorded which). The CDR3 reads CASSLSGLGQETQYF. The full variable domain, its missing parts supplied by reference TRBV13 and TRBJ2-5, is AAGVIQSPRHLIKEKRETATLKCYPIPRHDTVYWYQQGPGQDPQFLISFYEKMQSDKGSIPDRFSAQQFSDYHSELNMSSLELGDSALYFCASSLSGLGQETQYFGPGTRLLVL.